A selection of T cell receptor beta chains follows, all from one sample in a study of STAT3 mutations in large granular lymphocyte leukemia. TCRdb's table, derived via immunoSEQ multiplex PCR, lists solely in-frame clones and lacks some. Among about 300 clones listed, over 30% were seen once. Sequenced material: peripheral blood mononuclear cells. Receptor source: a man aged 60 to 69 with T-cell large granular lymphocyte leukemia. Some clones in this sample may be carry-over from other donors' samples. CDR3s include the opening cysteine and the closing phenylalanine or tryptophan. D genes are given only for firm matches. Rows give clone size only sometimes, using once, few, many, or a class for an expanded clone.

few,TRBJ1-4,TRBD1,TRBV27,TGTGCCAGCAGTCCGCAGGACAGGGCCGGTGAAAAACTGTTTTTT,CASSPQDRAGEKLFF
-,TRBJ2-1,TRBD1,TRBV29-1,TGCAGCGTTGCGGGACAGACCGCCGAGTCCTACAATGAGCAGTTCTTC,CSVAGQTAESYNEQFF
-,TRBJ1-2,-,TRBV5-1,TGCGCCAGCAGCCTGGATAGTGGGGGAAAATGGGGCTACACCTTC,CASSLDSGGKWGYTF
-,TRBJ2-7,-,TRBV30,TGTGCCTGGAGTGTACTCGGGGGTACCGAGCAGTACTTC,CAWSVLGGTEQYF
-,TRBJ2-1,TRBD2,TRBV7-9,TGTGCCAGCAGCTTATCCCGGGGGGGGTCCAATGAGCAGTTCTTC,CASSLSRGGSNEQFF
once,TRBJ2-5,-,TRBV6-5,TGTGCCAGCAGTTACTTGACGGGTGGAGGGACCCAGTACTTC,CASSYLTGGGTQYF
few,TRBJ1-2,-,TRBV6-1,TGTGCCAGCAGTGAGACAGGACGGAATGGCTACACCTTC,CASSETGRNGYTF
-,TRBJ2-7,-,TRBV5-1,TGCGCCAGCAGCTTGGACAGACGCTACGAGCAGTACTTC,CASSLDRRYEQYF
-,TRBJ1-2,-,TRBV10-3,TGTGCCATCAGTGCATATACGGCACTAGGCTATGGCTACACCTTC,CAISAYTALGYGYTF
few,TRBJ1-1,TRBD1,TRBV18,TGTGCCAGCTCACCGGGACAGGGGAACACTGAAGCTTTCTTT,CASSPGQGNTEAFF
-,TRBJ1-6,-,TRBV7-9,TGTGCCAGCAGCTTATTGGCTTCACCCCTCCACTTT,CASSLLASPLHF
-,TRBJ2-3,-,TRBV5-1,TGCGCCAGCAGCCCGACGTTGAGGGGTGCGACAGATACGCAGTATTTT,CASSPTLRGATDTQYF
-,TRBJ1-6,TRBD1,TRBV5-1,TGCGCCAGCAGCGGGACAGACTATAATTCACCCCTCCACTTT,CASSGTDYNSPLHF
few,TRBJ2-1,-,TRBV5-1,TGCGCCAGCAGCACCCGCGCGGAAGTGAAACAGTTCTTC,CASSTRAEVKQFF
-,TRBJ1-2,-,TRBV9,TGTGCCAGCAGCGCCGCCGGGACATCCTATGGCTACACCTTC,CASSAAGTSYGYTF
few,TRBJ2-5,TRBD2,TRBV5-1,TGCGCCAGCAGCACCGGACTAGCGGAAGAGACCCAGTACTTC,CASSTGLAEETQYF
-,TRBJ2-5,-,TRBV5-1,TGCGCCAGCAGCTTTAGGGGTTCGGACCAAGAGACCCAGTACTTC,CASSFRGSDQETQYF
-,TRBJ2-3,-,TRBV7-8,TGTGCCAGCAGCCCACCGGGAGTCTCCACAGATACGCAGTATTTT,CASSPPGVSTDTQYF
-,TRBJ2-7,-,TRBV7-9,TGTGCCAGCAGCCCTTGGGGGGGGCATGTTTCCGAGCAGTACTTC,CASSPWGGHVSEQYF
large,TRBJ2-1,-,TRBV28,TGTGCCAGCAGTCCACTGGGAGCGGTGGGGTACAATGAGCAGTTCTTC,CASSPLGAVGYNEQFF
medium-sized,TRBJ2-7,TRBD1,TRBV27,TGTGCCAGCACCCGCGGCGGGACAGGTGGATCCTACGAGCAGTACTTC,CASTRGGTGGSYEQYF
-,TRBJ1-1,TRBD1,TRBV14,TGTGCCAGCAGCCTCACAGGGGGAACTGAAGCTTTCTTT,CASSLTGGTEAFF
-,TRBJ2-1,TRBD1,TRBV7-9,TGTGCCAGCAGCTTAGAGTGGGGACAGGGGACCTACAATGAGCAGTTCTTC,CASSLEWGQGTYNEQFF
few,TRBJ2-7,-,TRBV10-3,TGTGCCATCAGTGAGATTCTACTTTACGAGCAGTACTTC,CAISEILLYEQYF
-,TRBJ2-1,TRBD1,TRBV14,TGTGCCAGCAGCCGCATACCCGGACAGGGGGACAATGAGCAGTTCTTC,CASSRIPGQGDNEQFF
medium-sized,TRBJ1-1,TRBD1,TRBV5-1,TGCGCCAGCAGTACTCGGACAGGGTGGGTGAGCACTGAAGCTTTCTTT,CASSTRTGWVSTEAFF
medium-sized,TRBJ1-2,TRBD1,TRBV5-4,TGTGCCAGCAGCTTGGGCACCTACAGGGACAGTGGCTACACCTTC,CASSLGTYRDSGYTF
-,TRBJ2-2,TRBD1,TRBV7-9,TGTGCCAGCAGCTTAGCTCCGGGACAGGGGTGGACCGGGGAGCTGTTTTTT,CASSLAPGQGWTGELFF
large,TRBJ1-2,-,TRBV7-2,TGTGCCAGCAGCTTAGAAGGACAGCTATTCGCCCTGAACTATGGCTACACCTTC,CASSLEGQLFALNYGYTF
medium-sized,TRBJ1-3,-,TRBV29-1,TGCAGCGTTGAAGGGACCGGACAGCCCTCTGGAAACACCATATATTTT,CSVEGTGQPSGNTIYF
-,TRBJ2-7,TRBD1,TRBV5-4,TGTGCCAGCAGCCTGGGACAGGGACCGGGCGAGCAGTACTTC,CASSLGQGPGEQYF
medium-sized,TRBJ1-2,-,TRBV5-4,TGTGCCAGCAGCTCCTCGGGGGGCTGGTACTATGGCTACACCTTC,CASSSSGGWYYGYTF
-,TRBJ1-2,-,TRBV5-1,TGCGCCAGCAGCCCAGACAGGCTGAACTATGGCTACACCTTC,CASSPDRLNYGYTF
few,TRBJ2-3,-,TRBV13,TGTGCCAGCAGCATCAGTCCAGATACGCAGTATTTT,CASSISPDTQYF
-,TRBJ2-7,-,TRBV19,TGTGCCAGTAGTATAGCGACAGGTCCCTACGAGCAGTACTTC,CASSIATGPYEQYF
few,TRBJ1-1,-,TRBV27,TGTGCCAGCAGTGGAAGGGGCCCTCCAACTGAAGCTTTCTTT,CASSGRGPPTEAFF
-,TRBJ2-1,-,TRBV7-9,TGTGCCAGCAGCTTAGCCGGGAGCTACAATGAGCAGTTCTTC,CASSLAGSYNEQFF
-,TRBJ1-2,-,TRBV9,TGTGCCAGCAGCGTAGGGGGAGACTATGGCTACACCTTC,CASSVGGDYGYTF
-,TRBJ2-3,-,TRBV29-1,TGCAGCGGATCAGCCCCCACCTCAGATACGCAGTATTTT,CSGSAPTSDTQYF
-,TRBJ2-7,TRBD2,TRBV18,TGTGCCAGCTCACCACCGACAGCGGGGGGGAGGAACGAGCAGTACTTC,CASSPPTAGGRNEQYF
-,TRBJ1-2,-,TRBV30,TGTGCCTGGAGCCTCGACACAGGCGGCTACACCTTC,CAWSLDTGGYTF
few,TRBJ2-7,-,TRBV9,TGTGCCAGCGGGACGGGACACTACGAGCAGTACTTC,CASGTGHYEQYF
few,TRBJ2-7,-,TRBV7-9,TGTGCCAGCAGCTTATGGGACTACGAGCAGTACTTC,CASSLWDYEQYF
-,TRBJ2-1,TRBD1,TRBV30,TGTGCCTGGAGTTGGGACAGGCACAATGAGCAGTTCTTC,CAWSWDRHNEQFF
-,TRBJ2-5,-,TRBV6-5,TGTGCCAGCAGTTACAACCAGGGTCCCGAGACCCAGTACTTC,CASSYNQGPETQYF